Presented here are 17 T cell receptor beta chains from one specimen sequenced in a study of cytomegalovirus exposure and HLA in healthy donors. PCR used 60 Vbeta primers and 13 Jbeta primers. The method was immunoSEQ multiplex PCR; TCRdb's version includes in-frame clones alone and lacks a portion of them. The table records 170,000 or so clones, over 70% of them present only once. Specimen: PBMCs. The receptor set was obtained from a woman between 45 and 65 years old in good health and CMV-seronegative.

V usage is TRBV6-5 and J usage is TRBJ2-1; 7 nucleotides line up with TRBD2. CDR3 length equals 14 residues. The ends lost 2 bases at V and 7 bases at J; junction bases unmatched: 5. The germline V gene encodes CDR1 MNHEY and CDR2 SVGAGI. CDR3 nucleotides: TGTGCCAGCAGTTACGGGGGGGGTGAGAATGAGCAGTTCTTC. Encoded protein: CASSYGGGENEQFF.

The rearrangement links TRBV5-1 to TRBJ2-5; 7 nucleotides agree with TRBD1. The DNA end is a closer match to TRBJ2-7, so the J assignment may be wrong. Germline V CDR1 and CDR2: SGHRS, YFSETQ. This CDR3 spans 15 amino acids. The CDR3 sequence: CASSLTRQGAYEQYF. CDR3 nucleotides: TGCGCCAGCAGCTTGACCCGACAGGGAGCCTACGAGCAGTACTTC.

J is TRBJ2-1 and V is TRBV19, with 12 bases matching TRBD1. The CDR3 has 14 residues. The V gene's germline CDR1 is LNHDA and CDR2 SQIVND (reference sequence). V dropped 4 bases and J dropped 15; count of bases not matched to a gene: 10. The CDR3 DNA reads as TGTGCCAGTAGTAGTGGGACAGGGGGCGCGGGTTGGTTCTTC. It encodes CASSSGTGGAGWFF.

J is TRBJ2-7 and V is TRBV5-4, with TRBD2 identical over 13 bases. This CDR3 is built from 15 residues. Germline V gene lookup returns CDR1 SGHNT and CDR2 YYREEE (reference sequence). V trimming: 4 bases; J trimming: 5 bases; junction bases outside the gene matches: 6. DNA of the CDR3: TGTGCCAGCAGCGATGGACTAGCGGGAGCCGACGAGCAGTACTTC. Translating it yields CASSDGLAGADEQYF. Using reference TRBV5-4 and TRBJ2-7 for the parts outside the CDR3, the full variable domain is ETGVTQSPTHLIKTRGQQVTLRCSSQSGHNTVSWYQQALGQGPQFIFQYYREEENGRGNFPPRFSGLQFPNYSSELNVNALELDDSALYLCASSDGLAGADEQYFGPGTRLTVT.

This clone has only a few counts. The CDR3, as DNA: TGTGCCAGCTCACGCACAGGGGTGATGAACACTGAAGCTTTCTTT. Translating gives CASSRTGVMNTEAFF. The V and J genes are TRBV18 and TRBJ1-1; TRBD1 aligns across 7 bases. The V gene's germline CDR1 is KGHSH and CDR2 LQKENI. CDR3 length: 15 residues. V shed 4 bases, J shed 0 bases, and the junction held 5 bases outside the gene matches.

The chain has TRBV4-1 and TRBJ2-1, with D possibly TRBD1 on 6 matching bases. V lost 0 bases and J 4 bases, leaving 19 bases between the germline ends. The CDR3 runs 18 residues. The germline V gene has CDR1 MGHRA and CDR2 YSYEKL. CDR3 sequence: CASSQDDRQAMGYNEQFF. DNA of the CDR3: TGCGCCAGCAGCCAAGATGACCGACAGGCCATGGGGTACAATGAGCAGTTCTTC.

This clone was observed a handful of times. This chain connects TRBV11-3 to TRBJ2-3, with 9 bases lining up with TRBD1. This CDR3 contains 16 residues. The trim removed 5 bases at V and 2 bases at J, leaving 8 bases unmatched. The germline CDR1 and CDR2 sequences are SGHNT and YENEEA. CDR3 nucleotide sequence: TGTGCCAGCAGCCTCGGGACAGGGTTAGACACAGATACGCAGTATTTT. The encoded protein is CASSLGTGLDTDTQYF.

This chain connects TRBV2 to TRBJ1-1; the D gene is possibly TRBD1 (5 bases). V dropped 2 bases and J dropped 0 bases, with 7 bases sitting between them. The germline V gene encodes CDR1 SNHLY and CDR2 FYNNEI. This CDR3 is built from 14 residues. The CDR3 spells CASSEMDMNTEAFF. For the CDR3, the DNA is TGTGCCAGCAGTGAAATGGACATGAACACTGAAGCTTTCTTT.

The chain employs TRBV27 and TRBJ1-1; a possible D gene is TRBD1 (5 bases). The V gene's germline CDR1 is MNHEY and CDR2 SMNVEV (reference sequence). Trimming removed 5 bases at V and 2 bases at J, with 24 bases between. This CDR3 contains 18 residues. The CDR3 region is CASSDLRRQTKSNTEAFF. The DNA for the CDR3 is TGTGCCAGCAGTGATCTAAGGCGACAGACAAAGAGCAACACTGAAGCTTTCTTT.

The V gene is TRBV2, the J gene TRBJ2-1; 11 nucleotides align to TRBD2. In germline, CDR1 is SNHLY, CDR2 FYNNEI. V lost 7 bases to trimming and J lost 10 bases; unmatched junction nucleotides: 12. This CDR3 has 15 residues. Here the CDR3 DNA reads TGTGCCAGCAATTTAGCGGGAGGGCCGGAGGGAGAGCAGTTCTTC. This encodes CASNLAGGPEGEQFF. The variable domain in full, completed from reference TRBV2 and TRBJ2-1, reads EPEVTQTPSHQVTQMGQEVILRCVPISNHLYFYWYRQILGQKVEFLVSFYNNEISEKSEIFDDQFSVERPDGSNFTLKIRSTKLEDSAMYFCASNLAGGPEGEQFFGPGTRLTVL.

This chain joins TRBV28 and TRBJ1-5; 8 bases map to TRBD1. Unmatched junction bases numbered 4, after V lost 6 bases and J lost 3 bases. Germline V CDR1 and CDR2: MDHEN, SYDVKM. The CDR3 totals 14 residues. CDR3 bases: TGTGCCAGCAGGGGGGGACAGGTCAATCAGCCCCAGCATTTT. The encoded protein is CASRGGQVNQPQHF.

A single count supports this clone. This rearrangement joins TRBV18 to TRBJ2-5, with 10 bases that match TRBD2. From germline, CDR1 is KGHSH and CDR2 LQKENI. V was clipped by 2 bases and J by 5 bases; unmatched bases: 8. The CDR3 contains 16 residues. This CDR3 is CASSPVGAGGPETQYF. In DNA form, the CDR3 reads TGTGCCAGCTCACCAGTAGGAGCGGGGGGGCCGGAGACCCAGTACTTC.

The chain carries TRBV5-6 and TRBJ2-7; possibly TRBD1 for D (6 bases). CDR3 length equals 14 residues. Germline V lookup: CDR1 SGHDT, CDR2 YYEEEE. Between the trimmed V and J ends, which lost 5 bases and 3 bases, there was a span of 15 bases. CDR3: CASSRDRNLYEQYF. CDR3 nucleotide sequence: TGTGCCAGCAGTCGCGACAGGAATCTCTACGAGCAGTACTTC.

This chain links TRBV2 with TRBJ2-3; D is unresolved. V was cut by 6 bases and J by 6 bases, with 10 bases left in between. The CDR3 consists of 12 residues. Germline CDR1 is SNHLY and CDR2 is FYNNEI. This CDR3 reads CASSRDWDTQYF. The CDR3 DNA is TGTGCCAGCAGCCGAGACTGGGATACGCAGTATTTT.

The chain is built from TRBV9 and TRBJ1-1; 7 positions agree with TRBD1. Per germline, CDR1 SGDLS and CDR2 YYNGEE. This CDR3 region has 15 residues. J was trimmed by 0 bases and V by 2 bases; bases with no gene match: 4. The DNA of the CDR3 is TGTGCCAGCAGCGTCGGGACAGACTTGAACACTGAAGCTTTCTTT. Translation: CASSVGTDLNTEAFF. The entire variable domain, with the rest obtained from reference TRBV9 and TRBJ1-1, is as follows: DSGVTQTPKHLITATGQRVTLRCSPRSGDLSVYWYQQSLDQGLQFLIQYYNGEERAKGNILERFSAQQFPDLHSELNLSSLELGDSALYFCASSVGTDLNTEAFFGQGTRLTVV.

V gene TRBV9 combines with J gene TRBJ2-5; maybe TRBD2 (7 bases). V gave up 0 bases and J gave up 4 bases, with 16 bases separating them. The germline V gene has CDR1 SGDLS and CDR2 YYNGEE. The CDR3 is made up of 16 amino acids. CDR3 region: CASSVVAGGGRETQYF. CDR3 bases: TGTGCCAGCAGCGTAGTCGCTGGGGGGGGCCGAGAGACCCAGTACTTC.

This chain connects TRBV19 to TRBJ2-1; 9 bases fit TRBD1. The CDR3 consists of 16 residues. Per the germline V gene, CDR1 is LNHDA and CDR2 is SQIVND (reference sequence). V dropped 5 bases and J dropped 6; count of bases not matched to a gene: 11. In DNA, the CDR3 is TGTGCCAGTAGTGCCTACAGGGGGCTAGAGGGCAATGAGCAGTTCTTC. Translation: CASSAYRGLEGNEQFF.